The source of this TCR beta chain is a study of monozygotic twins with inflammatory bowel disease (dated by TCRdb to the late 2010s). Notes on the research overall: The full study comprised 28 monozygotic twin pairs: nine German pairs (four IBD-concordant, five IBD-discordant) and 19 IBD-discordant Danish pairs. Each individual had, on average, about 151 000 unique TCRalpha sequences and 181 000 unique TCRbeta sequences available for analysis. The search for disease-associated traits relied mainly on comparing IBD patients with their genetically identical healthy co-twins within discordant pairs.

A 2.5 ml peripheral blood sample was drawn into PAXgene tubes per donor and stored at -80°C. Without T cell sorting, total RNA was isolated from whole blood using the PAXgene blood miRNA kit on an automated QIAcube. Peripheral blood from monozygotic twin pairs who were concordant or discordant for inflammatory bowel disease underwent deep TCRalpha and TCRbeta repertoire profiling using unique molecular barcoding. For every twin pair, smoking habits were documented, and each individual was categorised as a current, former or never smoker. Library prep was done by 5' RACE. For each TCR library, around 3,800 ng of total RNA was used. For each sample, cDNA was synthesized in eight separate reactions using SMARTScribe reverse transcriptase. During cDNA synthesis, template switching was used to introduce unique molecular identifiers that contained a 6-nucleotide sample barcode. TCRalpha and TCRbeta cDNA was amplified by two nested PCRs of 16 and 9 cycles, with bead purification after each PCR. Before amplification, cDNA was treated with uracil DNA-glycosylase and purified using the QIAquick PCR purification kit. The second PCR added Illumina TruSeq-compatible adapters along with sample-specific barcodes. TapeStation and Qubit were used to check library quality and concentration, and around 4.7 ng of each library was pooled. Sequencing of the pooled libraries was done on an Illumina HiSeq2500 single-index Rapid Run using custom sequencing primers and 2 x 100 bp reads. As for how the authors treated the data: PCR and sequencing errors were corrected by UMI-based consensus assembly using MiGEC version 1.2.6. V(D)J alignment, clonotype assembly and CDR3 extraction were performed with MiXCR version 2.1.1. To normalise gene usage, clonotype sharing and MAIT/NKT TCR abundance, the analysis used the top 1000, 10 000 and 20 000 clonotypes per sample. Diversity was computed as the inverse Simpson index with the vegan R package after downsampling to 27 000 UMIs. Paired Mann-Whitney U tests were applied to discordant twin pairs, and Benjamini-Hochberg correction was used for multiple testing. Once TCRdb had reprocessed the reads, it stored one entry per CDR3 protein sequence and supplied no DNA. The V and J calls follow TCRdb's processing rather than the paper's. This specimen's table enumerates under 200,000 distinct CDR3 sequences. Roughly 2.3% of the sample is taken by the ten largest.

General findings and caveats noted by the study authors: IBD patients had lower TCRbeta repertoire diversity, measured by the inverse Simpson index, than their healthy co-twins. IBD patients shared fewer clonotypes with other individuals than healthy twins did, most markedly in patients showing signs of disease activity. The analysis was unable to tell apart different T cell subtypes. Repertoire similarity did not differ between concordant and discordant twins, possibly due to limited statistical power. Because patients received different immunosuppressive treatments, the repertoires may have picked up extra background noise and variability between individuals. No single strong signal or clonotype linked to IBD turned up in the results, so the idea that one exists was not supported.

On this clonotype itself: Its binding antigen is unknown.

The CDR3, cysteine through phenylalanine, is 16 amino acids long. No DNA sequence was recorded. The clonotype originates from a human donor with ulcerative colitis or Crohn's disease, or a healthy co-twin of an affected twin (not recorded which). The sample taken for sequencing was blood. This receptor chain uses TRBV12-3 or TRBV12-4 and TRBJ2-2; the TCRdb call, TRBD2, lacks DNA for checking. CDR3 region: CASSPSHFGDTGELFF.